This record covers a single T cell receptor (beta chain). The data originate from a study of shared clonotypes between healthy human individuals. Germline V gene sequence: CDR1 MNHEY, CDR2 SMNVEV (reference sequence). This CDR3 spans 15 amino acids. V shed 10 bases and J shed 3 bases, with 18 bases lying between them. Data came from immunoSEQ multiplex PCR; TCRdb stores just in-frame clones and leaves some out. The table has a few hundred thousand clones, 97% seen once. The receptor's source is a woman aged 30 to 39 in good health. The gene calls are TRBV27 and TRBJ2-2, with D possibly TRBD2 on 5 matching bases. The source material was naive CD4+ T cells sorted from blood. Described subset: CD45RA+ positively selected. The CDR3 DNA reads TGTGCCACCGGGGTCGTCAGGTGGGACACCGGGGAGCTGTTTTTT. Protein: CATGVVRWDTGELFF.